This T cell receptor beta chain was identified in a study of T cell responses to AZD1222 COVID-19 vaccine (dated by TCRdb to the early 2020s). Study-level background: A total of 233 trial participants underwent TCR sequencing, of whom about 210 received two doses of AZD1222 and 26 received two doses of the MenACWY control vaccine. Trial participants were enrolled by age into subgroups of 18-55, 56-69 and 70-plus years, and around 150, 28 and 57 TCR-sequenced participants, respectively, were included in these subgroups. What the work shows at the level of the full study, not this receptor alone: The 56-69-year group was small, and its depth increase did not reach significance, likely because of low power. Because no samples from the day 14 peak response were available, repertoires could be characterized only after the peak T cell response. Epitopes outside the regions mutated in the B.1.351 and B.1.1.7 variants were reportedly recognized by nearly half of the unique spike-specific TCRs. Only a handful of AZD1222 recipients were SARS-CoV-2 seropositive at baseline, limiting conclusions about previously exposed vaccinees. Most participants were white British and females outnumbered males, and the authors suggested that clonal diversity may have been underestimated. Spike-specific TCR breadth and depth rose significantly after two AZD1222 doses compared with day 0 and with MenACWY recipients. CD4 TCRs associated with the vaccine covered the entire spike protein, and the dominant responses were in regions 160-218 and 743-854.

Via the germline V gene (reference sequence), CDR1 is LNHDA and CDR2 SQIVND. V sheds 3 bases and J sheds 8 bases, leaving 5 bases between their ends. Taken from cysteine to phenylalanine, the CDR3 has 12 residues. Of all the DNA, just the CDR3 is kept, 36 bases in frame from base 1. On this clone: Its antigen is currently not known. No base quality values were provided; no much bigger clone lies one nucleotide off.

Taken with the paper, the label for time point translates to: about 28 days (+/-7) after the second vaccine dose. Because spike-specific TCR depth and breadth did not differ between the two schedules, AZD1222 recipients who got a second dose at roughly 4 weeks were pooled with those who got a second dose at roughly 12 weeks. Samples from vaccinated people were obtained from the UK trials COV001 and COV002, which included a single-blind randomized controlled phase 2/3 trial of AZD1222 (ChAdOx1 nCoV-19) in healthy adults. Trial participant PBMC samples were collected at day 0 and day 28 after the second dose for TCRbeta chain sequencing. The CDR3 regions of human TCRbeta chains were analyzed by immunosequencing. In the source study's methods: TCRs in the repertoires were matched against a reference library of SARS-CoV-2-specific TCRs that had been generated with the MIRA antigen-specificity platform. Breadth was defined as the fraction of unique TCRs that were SARS-CoV-2-associated, and depth was defined as the fraction of total T cells that were SARS-CoV-2-associated. Using the MIRA data, each spike-specific TCR was assigned both to the spike region to which the TCR was reactive and to a CD4 or CD8 class. Log10-transformed breadth and depth values were compared by one-way ANOVA with Sidak's multiple comparisons tests. The table was pulled from immuneACCESS by TCRdb, which kept in-frame rearrangements only. Such tables lose some clones; where checked, under half of the loss comes from unresolved V genes, and the rest has no known cause. V and J calls and clone size are given by that table; D and trimming were obtained from the DNA. Counted in this sample were tens of thousands of clones; approximately 92% of them appeared once. Approximately 9.3% of the sample is held by the ten biggest clonotypes.

Here the sequenced sample was peripheral blood, taken 28 days after the second AZD1222 dose. The TCR originated in an adult who received the AZD1222 COVID-19 vaccine. In this chain, TRBV19 is recombined with TRBJ1-6; confidence is insufficient to name the D gene. The CDR3 protein is CASSIGHSPLHF. The DNA sequence is as follows: TGTGCCAGTAGTATTGGGCATTCACCCCTCCACTTT.